This T cell receptor beta chain is drawn from a study of T cell responses to AZD1222 COVID-19 vaccine. Regarding the study as a whole: Repertoires in all cases were sampled only once the peak T cell response had passed.

To note about this clone: Its specificity is not known.

V shed 6 bases and J shed 1 base, with 9 bases lying between them. Germline-derived CDR1 and CDR2 are LGHDT and YNNKEL (reference sequence). This CDR3 spans 14 amino acids. Profiling relied on immunoSEQ multiplex PCR, and the TCRdb table lists in-frame clones only, not all of them. This table holds 90,000 to 150,000 clones, just over 85% found once. This clonotype originated in an adult in good health. The sequenced sample was peripheral blood, obtained on day 0 of AZD1222 vaccination. The chain recombines TRBV3-1 (or the pseudogene TRBV3-2) with TRBJ2-2; possible D gene TRBD1, 6 bases. The CDR3 sequence: CASRGTLNTGELFF. The CDR3 bases are TGTGCCAGCAGAGGGACATTGAACACCGGGGAGCTGTTTTTT.